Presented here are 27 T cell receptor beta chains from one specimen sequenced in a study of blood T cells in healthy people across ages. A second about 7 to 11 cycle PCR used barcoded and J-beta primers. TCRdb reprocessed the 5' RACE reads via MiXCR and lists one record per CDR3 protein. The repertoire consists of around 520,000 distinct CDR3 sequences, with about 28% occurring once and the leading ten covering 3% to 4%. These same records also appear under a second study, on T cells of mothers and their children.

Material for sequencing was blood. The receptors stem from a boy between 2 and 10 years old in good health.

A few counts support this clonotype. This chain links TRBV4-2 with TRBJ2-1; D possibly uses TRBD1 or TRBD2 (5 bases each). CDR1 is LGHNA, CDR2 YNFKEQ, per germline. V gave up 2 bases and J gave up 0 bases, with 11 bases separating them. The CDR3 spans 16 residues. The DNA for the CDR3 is TGTGCCAGCAGCCAATACTCGGGGCGCTCCTACAATGAGCAGTTCTTC. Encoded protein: CASSQYSGRSYNEQFF.

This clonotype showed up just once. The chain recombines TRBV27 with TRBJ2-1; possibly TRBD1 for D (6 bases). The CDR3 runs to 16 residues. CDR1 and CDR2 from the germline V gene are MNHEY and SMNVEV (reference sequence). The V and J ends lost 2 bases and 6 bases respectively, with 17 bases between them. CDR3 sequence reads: CASSLVVGAWSNEQFF. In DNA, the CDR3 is TGTGCCAGCAGTTTAGTGGTGGGGGCCTGGTCCAATGAGCAGTTCTTC.

The CDR3 here is CASSPLPGADNEQFF. As DNA, the CDR3 is TGTGCCAGCAGCCCCCTCCCGGGCGCCGACAATGAGCAGTTCTTC. The chain links TRBV27 to TRBJ2-1, with no clear D. V was cut by 6 bases and J by 5 bases, with 17 bases left in between. Germline V lookup: CDR1 MNHEY, CDR2 SMNVEV (reference sequence). The CDR3 is made up of 15 amino acids.

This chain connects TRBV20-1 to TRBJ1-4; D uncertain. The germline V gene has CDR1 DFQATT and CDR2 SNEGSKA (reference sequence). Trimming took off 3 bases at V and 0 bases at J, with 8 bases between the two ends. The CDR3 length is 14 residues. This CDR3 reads CSASAGTTNEKLFF. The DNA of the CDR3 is TGCAGTGCTAGCGCCGGGACAACTAATGAAAAACTGTTTTTT.

The DNA of the CDR3 is TGCAGTGCGGTGGAGGGCACAGATACGCAGTATTTT. Its translation: CSAVEGTDTQYF. The rearrangement joins TRBV20-1 to TRBJ2-3; perhaps TRBD2 as D (5 bases). CDR3 length equals 12 residues. The V gene's germline CDR1 is DFQATT and CDR2 SNEGSKA (reference sequence). Trimming shortened V by 6 bases and J by 1 base, and 8 bases separated the two germline ends.

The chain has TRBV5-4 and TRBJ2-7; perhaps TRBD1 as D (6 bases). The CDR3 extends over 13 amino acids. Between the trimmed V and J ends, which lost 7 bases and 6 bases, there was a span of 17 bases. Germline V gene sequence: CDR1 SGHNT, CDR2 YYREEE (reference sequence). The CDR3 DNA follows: TGTGCCAGCGCTACTTGGGGGCAGGCCGAGCAGTACTTC. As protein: CASATWGQAEQYF.

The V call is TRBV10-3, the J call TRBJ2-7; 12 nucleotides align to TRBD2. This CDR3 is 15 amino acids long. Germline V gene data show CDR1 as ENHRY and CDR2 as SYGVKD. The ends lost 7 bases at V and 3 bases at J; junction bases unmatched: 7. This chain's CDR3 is CAIKGLAGGLYEQYF. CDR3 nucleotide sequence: TGTGCCATCAAGGGCCTAGCGGGGGGGCTCTACGAGCAGTACTTC.

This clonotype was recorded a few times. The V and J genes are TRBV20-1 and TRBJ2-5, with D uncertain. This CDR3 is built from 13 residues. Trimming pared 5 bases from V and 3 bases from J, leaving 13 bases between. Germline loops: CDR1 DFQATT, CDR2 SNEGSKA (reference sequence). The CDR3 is CSAVAQAEETQYF. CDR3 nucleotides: TGCAGTGCTGTGGCCCAGGCCGAAGAGACCCAGTACTTC.

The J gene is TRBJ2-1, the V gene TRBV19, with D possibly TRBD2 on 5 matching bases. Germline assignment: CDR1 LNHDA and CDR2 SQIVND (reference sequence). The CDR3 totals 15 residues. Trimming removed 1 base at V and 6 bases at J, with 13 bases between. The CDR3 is CASSIVSGPLNEQFF. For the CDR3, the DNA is TGTGCCAGTAGTATAGTCAGCGGCCCGCTCAATGAGCAGTTCTTC.

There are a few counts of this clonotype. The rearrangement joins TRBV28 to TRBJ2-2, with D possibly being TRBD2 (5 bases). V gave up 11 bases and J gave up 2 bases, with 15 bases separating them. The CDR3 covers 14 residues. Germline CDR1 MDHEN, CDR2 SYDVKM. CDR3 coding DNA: TGTGCCGGGAGCCCGGCCTTTAACACCGGGGAGCTGTTTTTT. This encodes CAGSPAFNTGELFF.

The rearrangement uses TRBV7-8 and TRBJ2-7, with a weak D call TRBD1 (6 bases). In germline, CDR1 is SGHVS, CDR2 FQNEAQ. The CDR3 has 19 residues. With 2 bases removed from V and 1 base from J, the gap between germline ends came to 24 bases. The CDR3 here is CASSLNPKFRGEISYEQYF. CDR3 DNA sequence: TGTGCCAGCAGCTTAAATCCGAAGTTCAGGGGAGAGATTTCCTACGAGCAGTACTTC.

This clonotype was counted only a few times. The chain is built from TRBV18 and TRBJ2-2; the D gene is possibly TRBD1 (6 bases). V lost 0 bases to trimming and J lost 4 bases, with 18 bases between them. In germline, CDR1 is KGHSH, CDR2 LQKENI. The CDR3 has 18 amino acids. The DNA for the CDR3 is TGTGCCAGCTCACCACCGAACACAGGGAGTTCGGGCACCGGGGAGCTGTTTTTT. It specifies CASSPPNTGSSGTGELFF.

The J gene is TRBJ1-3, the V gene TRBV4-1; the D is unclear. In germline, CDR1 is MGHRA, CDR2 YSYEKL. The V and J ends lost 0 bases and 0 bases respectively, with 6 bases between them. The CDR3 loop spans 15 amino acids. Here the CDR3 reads CASSQDPVSGNTIYF. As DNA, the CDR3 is TGCGCCAGCAGCCAAGATCCAGTCTCTGGAAACACCATATATTTT.

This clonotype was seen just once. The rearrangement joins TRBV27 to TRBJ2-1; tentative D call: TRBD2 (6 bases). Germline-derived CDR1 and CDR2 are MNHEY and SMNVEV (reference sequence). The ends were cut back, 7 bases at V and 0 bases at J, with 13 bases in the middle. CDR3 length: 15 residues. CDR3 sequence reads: CASIRGGSSYNEQFF. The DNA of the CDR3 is TGTGCCAGCATTCGGGGAGGTAGCTCCTACAATGAGCAGTTCTTC.

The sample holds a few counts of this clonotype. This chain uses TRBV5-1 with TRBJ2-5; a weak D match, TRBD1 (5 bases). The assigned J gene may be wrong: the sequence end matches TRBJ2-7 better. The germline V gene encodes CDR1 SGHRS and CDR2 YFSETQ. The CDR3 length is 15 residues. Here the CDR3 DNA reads TGCGCCAGCAGCAACAGGTCCCGAGGTTCCTACGAGCAGTACTTC. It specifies CASSNRSRGSYEQYF.

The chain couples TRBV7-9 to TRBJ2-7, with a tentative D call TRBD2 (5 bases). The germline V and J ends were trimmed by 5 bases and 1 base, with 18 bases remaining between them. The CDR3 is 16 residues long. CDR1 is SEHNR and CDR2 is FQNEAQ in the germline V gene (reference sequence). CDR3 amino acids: CASSRGSRYRSYEQYF. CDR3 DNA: TGTGCCAGCAGCCGAGGGTCACGGTACCGTTCCTACGAGCAGTACTTC. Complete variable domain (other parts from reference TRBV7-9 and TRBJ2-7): DTGVSQNPRHKITKRGQNVTFRCDPISEHNRLYWYRQTLGQGPEFLTYFQNEAQLEKSRLLSDRFSAERPKGSFSTLEIQRTEQGDSAMYLCASSRGSRYRSYEQYFGPGTRLTVT.

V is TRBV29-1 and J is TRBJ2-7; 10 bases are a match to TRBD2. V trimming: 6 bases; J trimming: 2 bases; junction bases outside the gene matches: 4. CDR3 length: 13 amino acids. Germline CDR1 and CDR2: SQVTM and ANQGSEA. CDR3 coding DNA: TGCAGCGTAGGACTAGCGGCTACCTACGAGCAGTACTTC. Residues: CSVGLAATYEQYF.

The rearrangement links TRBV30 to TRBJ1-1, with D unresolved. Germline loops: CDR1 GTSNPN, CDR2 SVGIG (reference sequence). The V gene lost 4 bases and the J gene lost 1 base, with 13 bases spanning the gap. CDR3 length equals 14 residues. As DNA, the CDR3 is TGTGCCTGGAATGGAAACAACGCGAACACTGAAGCTTTCTTT. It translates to CAWNGNNANTEAFF. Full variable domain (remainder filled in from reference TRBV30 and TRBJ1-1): SQTIHQWPATLVQPVGSPLSLECTVEGTSNPNLYWYRQAAGRGLQLLFYSVGIGQISSEVPQNLSASRPQDRQFILSSKKLLLSDSGFYLCAWNGNNANTEAFFGQGTRLTVV.

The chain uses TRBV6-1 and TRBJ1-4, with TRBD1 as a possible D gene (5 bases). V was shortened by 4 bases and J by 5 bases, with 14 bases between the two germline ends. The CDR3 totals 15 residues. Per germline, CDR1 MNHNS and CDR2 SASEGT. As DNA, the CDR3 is TGTGCCAGCAGTGGCCCGACAGTTCCCAATGAAAAACTGTTTTTT. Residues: CASSGPTVPNEKLFF.

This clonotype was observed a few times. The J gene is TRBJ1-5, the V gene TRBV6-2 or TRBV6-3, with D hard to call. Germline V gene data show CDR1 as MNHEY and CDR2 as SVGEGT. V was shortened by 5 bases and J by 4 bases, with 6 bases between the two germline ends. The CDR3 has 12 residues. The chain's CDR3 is CASSRLNQPQHF. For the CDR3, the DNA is TGTGCCAGCAGTAGACTAAATCAGCCCCAGCATTTT.

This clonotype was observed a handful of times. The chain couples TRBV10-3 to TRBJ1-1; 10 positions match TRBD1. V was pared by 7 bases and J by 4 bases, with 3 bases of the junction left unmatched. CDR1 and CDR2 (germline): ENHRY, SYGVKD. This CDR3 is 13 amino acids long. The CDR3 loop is CAITRTGGTEAFF. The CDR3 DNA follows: TGTGCCATCACCCGGACAGGGGGCACTGAAGCTTTCTTT.

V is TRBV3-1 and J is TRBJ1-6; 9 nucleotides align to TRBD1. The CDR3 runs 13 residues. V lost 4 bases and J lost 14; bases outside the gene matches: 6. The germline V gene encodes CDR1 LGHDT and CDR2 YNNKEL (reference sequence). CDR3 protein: CASSPGTGSTLHF. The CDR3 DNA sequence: TGTGCCAGCAGCCCAGGGACAGGGTCCACCCTCCACTTT.

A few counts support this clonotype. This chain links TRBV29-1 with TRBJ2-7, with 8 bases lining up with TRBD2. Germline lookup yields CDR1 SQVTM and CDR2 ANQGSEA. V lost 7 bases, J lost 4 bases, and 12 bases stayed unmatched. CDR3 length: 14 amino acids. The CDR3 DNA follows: TGCAGCGGTGGTAGCGGGGTCGGATTGTACGAGCAGTACTTC. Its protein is CSGGSGVGLYEQYF.

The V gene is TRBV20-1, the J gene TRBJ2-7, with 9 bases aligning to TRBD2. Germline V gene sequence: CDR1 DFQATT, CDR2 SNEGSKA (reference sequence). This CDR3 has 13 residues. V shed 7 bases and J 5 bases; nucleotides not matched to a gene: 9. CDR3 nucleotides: TGCAGTGTTTATAGCGGGAGCGACCACGAGCAGTACTTC. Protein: CSVYSGSDHEQYF.

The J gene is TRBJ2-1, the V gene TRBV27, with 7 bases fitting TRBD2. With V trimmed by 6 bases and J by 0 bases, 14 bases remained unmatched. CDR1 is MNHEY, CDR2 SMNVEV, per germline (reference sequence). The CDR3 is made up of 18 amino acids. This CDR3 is CASSSSRLRGSSYNEQFF. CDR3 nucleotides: TGTGCCAGCAGCTCATCTCGACTGCGGGGGAGCTCCTACAATGAGCAGTTCTTC.

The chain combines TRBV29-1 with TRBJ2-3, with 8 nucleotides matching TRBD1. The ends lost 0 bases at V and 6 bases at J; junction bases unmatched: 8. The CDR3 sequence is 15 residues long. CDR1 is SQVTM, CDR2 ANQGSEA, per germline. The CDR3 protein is CSVEENWTGMDTQYF. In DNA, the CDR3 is TGCAGCGTTGAAGAGAACTGGACAGGGATGGATACGCAGTATTTT.

CDR3 nucleotide sequence: TGTGCCAGCAGTTTTGCCGGGACAGCTGGGCCCCAGTACTTC. It yields the protein CASSFAGTAGPQYF. This chain joins TRBV12-3 or TRBV12-4 and TRBJ2-5, with 7 nucleotides matching TRBD1. V lost 3 bases and J lost 9; bases outside the gene matches: 10. This CDR3 has 14 residues.